This is a list of T cell receptor beta chains from one sample in a study of CD8 T cells in Susac syndrome. TCRdb reprocessed the immunoSEQ multiplex PCR reads via MiXCR and lists one record per CDR3 protein. This sample has about 180,000 distinct CDR3 sequences, with around 95% found just once. Sequences were obtained from CD4+ T cells from PBMCs. These receptors all stem from a human donor with multiple sclerosis. Both conserved end residues are part of each CDR3. A D gene is named only where the DNA matches it firmly. Clone size appears in some rows only: once, few, many, or a class for an expanded clone.

TRBV2	NA	TRBJ1-2	NA	CASSPTGNNYGYTF	TGTGCCAGCAGTCCCACAGGGAATAACTATGGCTACACCTTC
TRBV20-1	TRBD2	TRBJ2-7	NA	CSAAGTSVDEQYF	TGCAGTGCTGCCGGGACTAGCGTGGACGAGCAGTACTTC
TRBV24-1	NA	TRBJ2-3	NA	CATSIPGPSTDTQYF	TGTGCCACCAGCATCCCGGGACCTAGCACAGATACGCAGTATTTT
TRBV2	TRBD2	TRBJ2-7	NA	CASFSGDHEQYF	TGTGCCAGCTTTAGCGGGGACCACGAGCAGTACTTC
TRBV29-1	TRBD1	TRBJ1-2	NA	CSAEDRGRRGYTF	TGCAGCGCCGAGGACAGGGGGCGTCGGGGCTACACCTTC
TRBV9	TRBD1	TRBJ1-1	NA	CASSVTGVNTEAFF	TGTGCCAGCAGCGTAACAGGGGTGAACACTGAAGCTTTCTTT
TRBV20-1	TRBD2	TRBJ2-2	NA	CSARDRRLAGGGELFF	TGCAGTGCTAGAGATAGGAGACTAGCGGGCGGCGGGGAGCTGTTTTTT
TRBV24-1	NA	TRBJ2-1	NA	CATSDPGPNNEQFF	TGTGCCACCAGTGATCCTGGGCCCAACAATGAGCAGTTCTTC
TRBV6-5	NA	TRBJ1-2	NA	CASSPLGGHYGYTF	TGTGCCAGCAGCCCCCTGGGGGGCCACTATGGCTACACCTTC
TRBV3-1	NA	TRBJ2-3	NA	CASSQVQRDTQYF	TGTGCCAGCAGCCAAGTCCAGCGAGATACGCAGTATTTT
TRBV20-1	NA	TRBJ1-2	NA	CSARAAGYGYTF	TGCAGTGCTAGAGCGGCCGGCTATGGCTACACCTTC
TRBV20-1	NA	TRBJ1-6	NA	CSAPSSYNSPLHF	TGCAGTGCTCCCAGCTCCTATAATTCACCCCTCCACTTT
TRBV5-1	TRBD1	TRBJ2-7	NA	CASSSQGVSYEQYF	TGCGCCAGCAGCTCCCAGGGGGTATCCTACGAGCAGTACTTC
TRBV20-1	NA	TRBJ2-2	NA	CSARGPHWGGAGELFF	TGCAGTGCTAGAGGCCCGCATTGGGGAGGAGCCGGGGAGCTGTTTTTT
TRBV3-1	NA	TRBJ2-3	NA	CASSHGELSTDTQYF	TGTGCCAGCAGCCATGGGGAGCTAAGCACAGATACGCAGTATTTT
TRBV3-1	NA	TRBJ1-1	NA	CASSSRGGTEAFF	TGTGCCAGCAGCTCACGGGGGGGCACTGAAGCTTTCTTT
TRBV3-1	TRBD1	TRBJ1-1	NA	CASSQVGQGIRSTEAFF	TGTGCCAGCAGCCAAGTAGGACAGGGCATTCGGAGCACTGAAGCTTTCTTT
TRBV29-1	NA	TRBJ1-2	NA	CSATGAHYGYTF	TGCAGCGCTACCGGGGCCCACTATGGCTACACCTTC
TRBV5-1	NA	TRBJ2-5	NA	CASSLMAQETQYF	TGCGCCAGCAGCTTAATGGCCCAAGAGACCCAGTACTTC
TRBV20-1	NA	TRBJ1-5	NA	CSASQTGRPQHF	TGCAGTGCTAGCCAGACAGGCCGGCCCCAGCATTTT
TRBV29-1	NA	TRBJ1-4	few	CSVGTTTNEKLFF	TGCAGCGTTGGGACAACAACTAATGAAAAACTGTTTTTT
TRBV5-1	NA	TRBJ1-2	NA	CASSQWRDNGYTF	TGCGCCAGCAGCCAATGGAGGGATAATGGCTACACCTTC
TRBV25-1	NA	TRBJ1-6	once	CASSESVGDNSPLHF	TGTGCCAGCAGTGAATCTGTGGGGGATAATTCACCCCTCCACTTT
TRBV2	NA	TRBJ1-2	NA	CASSENQGDYGYTF	TGTGCCAGCAGTGAGAATCAGGGCGACTATGGCTACACCTTC
TRBV28	TRBD2	TRBJ2-1	NA	CASSLGTGLAGGHYNEQFF	TGTGCCAGCAGTTTAGGGACGGGTCTAGCGGGGGGGCATTACAATGAGCAGTTCTTC
TRBV30	NA	TRBJ2-6	NA	CAWSVRASGANVLTF	TGTGCCTGGAGTGTAAGGGCCTCTGGGGCCAACGTCCTGACTTTC
TRBV7-9	NA	TRBJ1-5	NA	CASSLASSGIGGNQPQHF	TGTGCCAGCAGCTTAGCGTCTTCGGGGATTGGGGGCAATCAGCCCCAGCATTTT
TRBV27	NA	TRBJ1-1	NA	CASSFGDQANTEAFF	TGTGCCAGCAGTTTCGGGGATCAAGCGAACACTGAAGCTTTCTTT
TRBV4-2	TRBD2	TRBJ2-3	once	CASSLTSGGLRTDTQYF	TGTGCCAGCAGCCTGACTAGCGGGGGGTTACGCACAGATACGCAGTATTTT
TRBV12-3/TRBV12-4	NA	TRBJ1-2	NA	CASSALRWYGYTF	TGTGCCAGCAGTGCCCTCCGGTGGTATGGCTACACCTTC
TRBV20-1	TRBD1	TRBJ1-5	once	CSAAATGNQPQHF	TGCAGTGCCGCCGCGACAGGGAATCAGCCCCAGCATTTT
TRBV29-1	TRBD1	TRBJ2-2	NA	CSVMDRANGELFF	TGCAGCGTTATGGACAGGGCAAACGGGGAGCTGTTTTTT
TRBV5-1	NA	TRBJ2-7	once	CASREGTRSAEQYF	TGCGCCAGCAGGGAAGGCACACGCTCAGCCGAGCAGTACTTC
TRBV11-2	TRBD2	TRBJ2-7	NA	CASSRAASGASYEQYF	TGTGCCAGCAGCCGTGCGGCTAGCGGGGCTAGCTACGAGCAGTACTTC
TRBV30	TRBD2	TRBJ2-1	NA	CAWSSGTSGGTYSYNEQFF	TGTGCCTGGAGTAGCGGGACTAGCGGGGGGACATACTCCTACAATGAGCAGTTCTTC
TRBV20-1	NA	TRBJ2-3	NA	CSAMSPRVSTDTQYF	TGCAGTGCTATGTCCCCTCGGGTTAGCACAGATACGCAGTATTTT
TRBV30	NA	TRBJ1-5	NA	CAWSRQSGNQPQHF	TGTGCCTGGAGTAGGCAGTCGGGCAATCAGCCCCAGCATTTT
TRBV18	NA	TRBJ1-4	NA	CASSPETGRWSEKLFF	TGTGCCAGCTCACCCGAGACAGGTCGTTGGAGTGAAAAACTGTTTTTT
TRBV15	NA	TRBJ2-5	NA	CATSRDWGGAGETQYF	TGTGCCACCAGCAGAGACTGGGGGGGGGCCGGGGAGACCCAGTACTTC
TRBV6-1	TRBD1	TRBJ2-3	NA	CASSITGGSDTQYF	TGTGCCAGCAGCATAACAGGGGGTTCAGATACGCAGTATTTT
TRBV19	TRBD1	TRBJ2-7	NA	CASTRTGGSLWRQYF	TGTGCCAGCACGCGGACAGGGGGTTCCCTCTGGCGGCAGTACTTC
TRBV6-2/TRBV6-3	NA	TRBJ1-5	once	CASSYMGRADSSNQPQHF	TGTGCCAGCAGTTACATGGGGAGGGCAGATTCCAGCAATCAGCCCCAGCATTTT
TRBV18	NA	TRBJ2-7	NA	CASSPPGHSVYEQYF	TGTGCCAGCTCACCACCGGGACATAGTGTCTACGAGCAGTACTTC
TRBV28	TRBD1	TRBJ1-5	NA	CASSPSGTGGQPQHF	TGTGCCAGCAGCCCTTCGGGGACAGGGGGTCAGCCCCAGCATTTT
TRBV30	NA	TRBJ2-5	NA	CAWSGGARETQYF	TGTGCCTGGAGTGGGGGGGCCCGAGAGACCCAGTACTTC
TRBV9	NA	TRBJ2-1	NA	CASSASRIPGVPYNEQFF	TGTGCCAGCAGCGCTTCACGAATCCCAGGGGTTCCCTACAATGAGCAGTTCTTC
TRBV30	NA	TRBJ2-1	NA	CAWSVGGSYNEQFF	TGTGCCTGGAGTGTGGGGGGCTCCTACAATGAGCAGTTCTTC
TRBV19	TRBD2	TRBJ2-3	NA	CASSIVGGEDTQYF	TGTGCCAGTAGTATTGTCGGGGGGGAAGATACGCAGTATTTT
TRBV5-1	NA	TRBJ2-1	NA	CASSLDRASYNEQFF	TGCGCCAGCAGCTTGGACAGGGCGTCCTACAATGAGCAGTTCTTC
TRBV5-1	TRBD1	TRBJ2-7	NA	CASSYRDRDNEQYF	TGCGCCAGCAGCTATCGGGACAGGGATAACGAGCAGTACTTC
TRBV20-1	TRBD1	TRBJ2-7	NA	CSARGTGRNEQYF	TGCAGTGCTAGGGGGACAGGTAGGAACGAGCAGTACTTC